The clone carrying this T cell receptor beta chain is a singleton in its sample. Its antigen is currently unknown. Stable hyperthyroidism was defined by absence of ophthalmopathy within 18 months of follow-up. Exclusion criteria comprised other autoimmune diseases, uncontrolled infections, pregnancy or lactation in patients. This sample stems from a study of Graves' ophthalmopathy and Graves' hyperthyroidism. Whole-study findings and limits: Blood samples also showed most expanded thyroid clonotypes exceeding 0.001 frequency.

Amplified material comprised TCR beta CDR3 regions derived from RNA transcripts. RT-PCR was first run with HTBI primers, then multiplex PCR in a second round. In TCRdb, the multiplex PCR reads were re-called with MiXCR into one record per CDR3 protein. The sample lists 600,000 to 650,000 distinct CDR3 sequences, about 24% seen once, with 7.1% in the top ten. This CDR3 is 14 amino acids long. Germline loops: CDR1 SGDLS, CDR2 YYNGEE. V was trimmed by 0 bases and J by 5 bases, leaving 11 bases between them. The chain is built from TRBV9 and TRBJ1-1; TRBD1 is a possible D gene (6 bases). The source material was peripheral blood. The clonotype was recovered from a woman aged 18-30 years with stable Graves' hyperthyroidism. Some clones in this sample may be carry-over from other donors' samples. DNA for the CDR3: TGTGCCAGCAGCGTAGAGGGGGTTTGGACTGAAGCTTTCTTT. Translation: CASSVEGVWTEAFF. The whole variable domain, filled in from reference TRBV9 and TRBJ1-1, reads DSGVTQTPKHLITATGQRVTLRCSPRSGDLSVYWYQQSLDQGLQFLIQYYNGEERAKGNILERFSAQQFPDLHSELNLSSLELGDSALYFCASSVEGVWTEAFFGQGTRLTVV.